The 28 T cell receptor beta chains below come from one sample, sequenced in a study of CD8 T cells in Susac syndrome (dated by TCRdb to between 2019 and 2020). The library was generated by the immunoSEQ multiplex PCR assay. RNA was extracted with the RNeasy kit and roughly 0.45 to 1 ug was reverse transcribed using random hexamers. TCRdb trimmed the raw reads at Q25, called clones with MiXCR and kept productive beta chains. Rows merge per CDR3 protein into single entries with the most common DNA and genes. The sample table shows over 350,000 distinct CDR3 sequences, and around 85% are seen once. Approximately 0.11% of the sample is held by the ten biggest clonotypes. Sequences were obtained from CD8+ T cells from PBMCs. These TCRs come from a human donor with multiple sclerosis.

The chain is built from TRBV13 and TRBJ2-5, with 7 bases matching TRBD2. CDR1 is PRHDT and CDR2 is FYEKMQ in the germline V gene (reference sequence). This CDR3 has 15 residues. After removal of 3 bases from V and 5 bases from J, the junction contained 9 bases not matched to a gene. For the CDR3, the DNA is TGTGCCAGCAGCTTCGCCAAGCGGGATTGGGAGACCCAGTACTTC. Translating it yields CASSFAKRDWETQYF.

The chain employs TRBV20-1 and TRBJ2-7, with TRBD1 matching 9 bases. The V gene's germline CDR1 is DFQATT and CDR2 SNEGSKA (reference sequence). Trimming removed 5 bases from V and 3 bases from J; junction bases left unmatched: 8. CDR3 length: 14 residues. CDR3: CSALDRGSNYEQYF. CDR3 DNA sequence: TGCAGTGCTTTAGACAGGGGGTCAAACTACGAGCAGTACTTC.

V gene TRBV7-9 combines with J gene TRBJ2-1, with 8 positions matching TRBD1. V was clipped by 5 bases and J by 5 bases; unmatched bases: 8. The CDR3 totals 15 residues. Germline V CDR1 and CDR2: SEHNR, FQNEAQ (reference sequence). CDR3 sequence: CASSPRDRLNNEQFF. The CDR3 DNA is TGTGCCAGCAGCCCCAGGGACAGGTTGAACAATGAGCAGTTCTTC.

The chain links TRBV7-3 to TRBJ2-2; 8 nucleotides agree with TRBD1. V lost 4 bases and J lost 7; bases outside the gene matches: 5. This CDR3 has 14 residues. The germline gives CDR1 SGHTA, CDR2 FQGTGA. CDR3 nucleotides: TGTGCCAGCAGCTCAGGACAGGGCGGCGGGGAGCTGTTTTTT. As protein: CASSSGQGGGELFF.

CDR3: CASSLARPYEQYF. CDR3 DNA: TGTGCCAGCAGCTTAGCTCGTCCCTACGAGCAGTACTTC. The gene calls are TRBV7-2 and TRBJ2-7; D ambiguous. The CDR3 length is 13 residues. Germline CDR1 and CDR2: SGHTA and FQGNSA. Between the trimmed V and J ends, which lost 0 bases and 2 bases, there was a span of 5 bases. The full variable domain, with the rest looked up from reference TRBV7-2 and TRBJ2-7, is GAGVSQSPSNKVTEKGKDVELRCDPISGHTALYWYRQSLGQGLEFLIYFQGNSAPDKSGLPSDRFSAERTGGSVSTLTIQRTQQEDSAVYLCASSLARPYEQYFGPGTRLTVT.

This clonotype was counted a single time. The rearrangement links TRBV27 to TRBJ1-6; D unresolved. CDR3 size: 14 residues. The V and J ends lost 6 bases and 7 bases respectively, with 13 bases between them. Germline CDR1 reads MNHEY; CDR2 reads SMNVEV (reference sequence). The CDR3 reads CASRIGEENSPLHF. The CDR3 nucleotides are TGTGCCAGCAGAATTGGGGAGGAGAATTCACCCCTCCACTTT.

This clonotype was observed a few times. This rearrangement joins TRBV5-4 to TRBJ2-7, with D maybe TRBD2 (7 bases). With 5 bases removed from V and 4 bases from J, the gap between germline ends came to 22 bases. Per the germline V gene, CDR1 is SGHNT and CDR2 is YYREEE (reference sequence). CDR3 size: 16 residues. CDR3 residues: CASRPGVGGPVYEQYF. CDR3 bases: TGTGCCAGCAGGCCGGGGGTGGGGGGGCCTGTGTACGAGCAGTACTTC.

The chain is built from TRBV6-5 and TRBJ1-5; D is uncertain. CDR1 MNHEY and CDR2 SVGAGI come from the germline V gene. The CDR3 is 14 amino acids. Trimming cost V 6 bases and J 8 bases, with 17 bases left between them. CDR3 coding DNA: TGTGCCAGCAGGCCCCTATGGGAAGCGGAGCCCCAGCATTTT. Its translation is CASRPLWEAEPQHF.

This rearrangement joins TRBV2 to TRBJ1-5, with D unresolved. The germline CDR1 and CDR2 sequences are SNHLY and FYNNEI. The CDR3 contains 14 residues. Trimming removed 5 bases at V and 8 bases at J, with 16 bases between. DNA of the CDR3: TGTGCCAGCAGTCGTCTAAGGAGGGAGGAGCCCCAGCATTTT. This codes for CASSRLRREEPQHF.

The genes are TRBV6-5 and TRBJ2-7, with TRBD2 identical over 8 bases. After removal of 5 bases from V and 0 bases from J, the junction contained 12 bases not matched to a gene. This CDR3 contains 17 residues. Germline CDR1 reads MNHEY; CDR2 reads SVGAGI. The CDR3 loop reads CASSTTPGGKSSYEQYF. In DNA, the CDR3 is TGTGCCAGCAGTACTACCCCGGGAGGGAAAAGCTCCTACGAGCAGTACTTC.

This chain links TRBV5-5 with TRBJ2-7; 7 bases map to TRBD1. Germline loops: CDR1 SGHKS, CDR2 YYEKEE (reference sequence). Trimming took 6 bases from V and 2 from J; bases not matched to a gene: 8. The CDR3 extends over 14 amino acids. CDR3 amino acids: CASTQDRTTYEQYF. CDR3 DNA: TGTGCCAGCACCCAGGACAGGACGACCTACGAGCAGTACTTC.

The V gene is TRBV27, the J gene TRBJ2-4, with D perhaps matching TRBD2 (5 bases). This CDR3 comprises 14 residues. Germline lookup yields CDR1 MNHEY and CDR2 SMNVEV (reference sequence). V lost 2 bases and J lost 12, with 17 bases in between. CDR3 in amino acids: CASSLGGSEKSQYF. The DNA of the CDR3 is TGTGCCAGCAGTTTAGGCGGGTCAGAAAAGAGTCAGTACTTC.

V usage is TRBV20-1 and J usage is TRBJ2-7; D remains unclear. From germline, CDR1 is DFQATT and CDR2 SNEGSKA (reference sequence). This CDR3 region has 14 residues. V was cut by 3 bases and J by 5 bases, with 17 bases left in between. The CDR3 loop reads CSARPRPLNNEQYF. The CDR3 bases are TGCAGTGCTAGGCCTCGACCTCTGAACAACGAGCAGTACTTC.

The chain is built from TRBV12-3 or TRBV12-4 and TRBJ1-5; TRBD1 matches at 9 bases. The CDR3 extends over 15 amino acids. V shed 3 bases, J shed 7 bases, and the junction held 7 bases outside the gene matches. The CDR3 region is CASSLEGTGHQPQHF. DNA for the CDR3: TGTGCCAGCAGTTTGGAGGGGACAGGGCACCAGCCCCAGCATTTT.

This chain connects TRBV12-3 or TRBV12-4 to TRBJ2-1, with no clear D. V was pared by 7 bases and J by 3 bases, with 13 bases between. The CDR3 has 14 residues. CDR3 coding DNA: TGTGCCAGCAATCTAGACCCAATCTACAATGAGCAGTTCTTC. Translation gives CASNLDPIYNEQFF.

The chain employs TRBV27 and TRBJ2-7; D is unclear. CDR1 and CDR2 from the germline V gene are MNHEY and SMNVEV (reference sequence). V lost 0 bases to trimming and J lost 3 bases, with 12 bases between them. The CDR3 runs 15 residues. CDR3 coding DNA: TGTGCCAGCAGTTTATCGTCCGACTCATACTACGAGCAGTACTTC. Amino acids: CASSLSSDSYYEQYF.

This sequence joins TRBV4-1 and TRBJ2-7; D not resolved. This CDR3 spans 15 amino acids. CDR1 is MGHRA and CDR2 is YSYEKL in the germline V gene. Trimming left V 1 base short and J 0 bases short, with 10 bases between. The CDR3 DNA follows: TGCGCCAGCAGCCAAGGACACCCCAGCTCCTACGAGCAGTACTTC. This codes for CASSQGHPSSYEQYF.

V and J are TRBV7-8 and TRBJ2-3; tentatively, D is TRBD2 (6 bases). This CDR3 has 20 residues. Trimming cost V 2 bases and J 7 bases, with 31 bases left between them. CDR1 and CDR2 (germline): SGHVS, FQNEAQ. The CDR3 is CASSLSDVFLGGDLGNTQYF. The CDR3 DNA sequence: TGTGCCAGCAGCTTATCCGATGTATTCCTCGGGGGTGACCTCGGGAATACGCAGTATTTT. Drawing the rest from reference TRBV7-8 and TRBJ2-3, the complete variable domain is GAGVSQSPRYKVAKRGQDVALRCDPISGHVSLFWYQQALGQGPEFLTYFQNEAQLDKSGLPSDRFFAERPEGSVSTLKIQRTQQEDSAVYLCASSLSDVFLGGDLGNTQYFGPGTRLTVL.

This rearrangement joins TRBV18 to TRBJ1-4; no firm D call. The CDR3 is made up of 13 amino acids. V was clipped by 10 bases and J by 8 bases, with 17 bases between them. Germline V gene lookup returns CDR1 KGHSH and CDR2 LQKENI. CDR3 in amino acids: CATHGPVGEKLFF. The CDR3 region has the DNA TGTGCCACCCACGGCCCCGTCGGGGAAAAACTGTTTTTT.

The chain employs TRBV7-9 and TRBJ2-7; D unresolved. The germline CDR1 and CDR2 sequences are SEHNR and FQNEAQ (reference sequence). This CDR3 region has 12 residues. The V and J ends lost 6 bases and 3 bases respectively, with 9 bases between them. CDR3 region: CASRFDLYEQYF. The DNA of the CDR3 is TGTGCCAGCAGATTCGACCTCTACGAGCAGTACTTC.

The chain links TRBV5-8 to TRBJ2-1; tentative D call: TRBD2 (6 bases). V was clipped by 3 bases and J by 10 bases, with 20 bases between them. Germline V CDR1 and CDR2: SGHTS, YDEGEE. The CDR3 consists of 15 residues. The CDR3 region has the DNA TGTGCCAGCAGCTCCCGATCGGACTACCTGGAGGAGCAGTTCTTC. It specifies CASSSRSDYLEEQFF. The whole variable domain, filled in from reference TRBV5-8 and TRBJ2-1, reads EAGVTQSPTHLIKTRGQQATLRCSPISGHTSVYWYQQALGLGLQFLLWYDEGEERNRGNFPPRFSGRQFPNYSSELNVNALELEDSALYLCASSSRSDYLEEQFFGPGTRLTVL.

In this sample, this clonotype turned up once. The V gene is TRBV19, the J gene TRBJ1-2, with no clear D. The CDR3 is 11 residues long. Looked up from germline, CDR1 is LNHDA and CDR2 is SQIVND (reference sequence). V lost 4 bases, J lost 14 bases, and 14 bases lay in between. CDR3 bases: TGTGCCAGTAGTAACGACGAGGTCCCGACCTTC. Amino acid sequence: CASSNDEVPTF.

The chain couples TRBV6-5 to TRBJ2-2; 8 bases align to TRBD2. The CDR3 consists of 15 residues. Germline trimming cut 2 bases from V and 2 bases from J; bases unmatched to any gene: 1. Germline values: CDR1 MNHEY, CDR2 SVGAGI. As DNA, the CDR3 is TGTGCCAGCAGTTACAGCGGGGGAAACACCGGGGAGCTGTTTTTT. Protein product: CASSYSGGNTGELFF.

V gene TRBV20-1 combines with J gene TRBJ2-1; 11 nucleotides match TRBD2. This CDR3 is 15 amino acids long. The germline V gene has CDR1 DFQATT and CDR2 SNEGSKA (reference sequence). Trimming cost V 2 bases and J 2 bases; bases outside gene matches: 2. The CDR3 here is CSARLAGGPYNEQFF. CDR3 bases: TGCAGTGCTAGATTAGCGGGAGGGCCCTACAATGAGCAGTTCTTC.

The chain uses TRBV30 and TRBJ2-7, with D possibly being TRBD2 (6 bases). Germline V gene data show CDR1 as GTSNPN and CDR2 as SVGIG (reference sequence). The CDR3 sequence is 13 residues long. Trimming pared 8 bases from V and 0 bases from J, leaving 14 bases between. The chain's CDR3 is CATGDFFSYEQYF. The DNA for the CDR3 is TGTGCCACCGGGGACTTCTTCTCCTACGAGCAGTACTTC.

This rearrangement joins TRBV5-1 to TRBJ2-1, with D possibly matching TRBD2 (6 bases). V dropped 2 bases and J dropped 5 bases, with 20 bases sitting between them. Germline V lookup: CDR1 SGHRS, CDR2 YFSETQ. This CDR3 contains 17 residues. This CDR3 is CASSFLLASEINNEQFF. The DNA for the CDR3 is TGCGCCAGCAGCTTCCTTCTGGCTAGCGAGATTAACAATGAGCAGTTCTTC.

J is TRBJ2-5 and V is TRBV2, with D possibly TRBD1 on 6 matching bases. Per the germline V gene, CDR1 is SNHLY and CDR2 is FYNNEI. This CDR3 has 15 residues. Trimming left V 1 base short and J 2 bases short, with 11 bases between. The CDR3 coding sequence is TGTGCCAGCAGTGAAGACCTGGACAGACAAGAGACCCAGTACTTC. Its protein is CASSEDLDRQETQYF.

The rearrangement links TRBV3-1 to TRBJ2-6; D is perhaps TRBD2 (5 bases). The CDR3 is made up of 16 amino acids. The germline gives CDR1 LGHDT, CDR2 YNNKEL (reference sequence). Trimming took 4 bases from V and 0 from J, leaving 10 bases between them. CDR3 nucleotide sequence: TGTGCCAGCAGCCGCGGGCGGGTCTCTGGGGCCAACGTCCTGACTTTC. Its translation is CASSRGRVSGANVLTF.